This TCR beta chain was identified in a study of response to subunit inactivated influenza vaccine. Findings of the study overall: It was the authors' suggestion that each seasonal influenza vaccination recruits few new T cells.

CDR3 length: 15 amino acids. CDR1 SGHTA and CDR2 FQGNSA come from the germline V gene. V was cut by 5 bases and J by 3 bases, with 15 bases left in between. In TCRdb, the RT-PCR reads were re-called with MiXCR into one record per CDR3 protein. Of fewer than 600,000 distinct CDR3 sequences in the sample, approximately 7.8% are singletons; the top ten hold roughly 13%. This clonotype was observed a few times. Antigen unknown. The source material was PBMCs from blood, sampled roughly 24 months after vaccination. This receptor was obtained from a man between 45 and 75 years old who received an inactivated influenza vaccine. The chain joins TRBV7-2 to TRBJ2-3; the D is unclear. In nucleotides, the CDR3 is TGTGCCAGCAGCCCGCTGGTCGGGTCTACAGATACGCAGTATTTT. As protein: CASSPLVGSTDTQYF. The variable domain in full, completed from reference TRBV7-2 and TRBJ2-3, reads GAGVSQSPSNKVTEKGKDVELRCDPISGHTALYWYRQSLGQGLEFLIYFQGNSAPDKSGLPSDRFSAERTGGSVSTLTIQRTQQEDSAVYLCASSPLVGSTDTQYFGPGTRLTVL.